Sequencing of this TCR beta chain was carried out in a study of control samples from healthy donors and cancer patients. In germline, CDR1 is SGHTA, CDR2 FQGNSA. V was pared by 2 bases and J by 5 bases, with 12 bases between. The CDR3 covers 14 residues. Measured with immunoSEQ multiplex PCR; TCRdb has only the in-frame clones, and not every one. The sample carries about 34,000 clones, about 88% recorded once. This clonotype originated in a woman in her forties with lung cancer. Specimen: PBMCs. The rearrangement uses TRBV7-2 and TRBJ2-5; no clear D gene. CDR3 coding DNA: TGTGCCAGCAGCTTACGTGGCTCGTGGGAGACCCAGTACTTC. It is translated as CASSLRGSWETQYF.